The entry below gives a single T cell receptor (beta chain) sequence along with its context. Its target is unknown. Germline CDR1 is SGDLS and CDR2 is YYNGEE. The CDR3 extends over 15 amino acids. Trimming left V 0 bases short and J 3 bases short, with 10 bases between. The data are from a study of shared clonotypes between healthy human individuals. Overall study: The study enrolled a couple of women and a few men aged 18 to 49.

Whole-study results and caveats: Estimated richness was generally greater in naive than memory subsets.

Clones were read by immunoSEQ multiplex PCR, and TCRdb kept only the in-frame ones, dropping some. Of roughly 2,300,000 clones detected, around 90% appear once; the ten largest clones hold 0.37%. The source material was naive CD4+ T cells from PBMCs. Subset defined: CD45RA+ positively selected. V and J are TRBV9 and TRBJ2-1; D uncertain. The clonotype comes from a young man in good health. Some clones in this sample may be carry-over from other donors' samples. CDR3 sequence reads: CASSVVGSVYNEQFF. CDR3 nucleotides: TGTGCCAGCAGCGTAGTAGGCAGCGTCTACAATGAGCAGTTCTTC.